This T cell receptor beta chain was profiled in a study of cytomegalovirus exposure and HLA in healthy donors (dated by TCRdb to about 2017). Notes on the research overall: In an earlier analysis of some 550 of the donors, approximately 260 Gb of sequence data and 120 million or so unique TCR beta sequences from roughly 190 million T cells were reported. All discovery cohort repertoires had been generated on a single sequencing platform. Of the roughly 410 genotyped donors, less than 90% were placed in the genetic ancestry cluster associated with self-reported Caucasian donors. Five DR-DQ haplotypes were handled as single units for association and clustering, since linkage in the cohort was strong. Rather than drawing on any new phenotypic data, the later analysis identified candidate immune exposures from TCR beta sequences and the way those sequences occurred across donors. Typing coverage varied by locus: roughly 620-630 donors for A, B, C, DRB1 and DQB1; roughly 500 for DQA1; approximately 570 for DPA1; approximately 490 for DPB1. An early release that covered several hundred HLA-typed donors contained approximately 300 gigabases of sequencing data and about 84 million unique TCR sequences. Genome-wide SNP genotypes for about 65% of the roughly 670 donors were used in a later genetic analysis, which treated that subset as a discovery cohort. A separate validation cohort of 90 to 150 different subjects was used in addition to the roughly 620-subject first cohort. To decide whether each TCR beta V gene segment behaved as functional or pseudogenic, an earlier analysis of fewer than 750 of the donors relied on high-throughput TCR beta sequencing. The study used immunosequencing to profile the T cell repertoires of approximately 630 subjects and linked those repertoires to cytomegalovirus serostatus. HLA typing included class I and class II loci at four-digit resolution. The study aimed to test whether cataloging public T cell receptors could reveal signatures of past pathogen exposure. Across 300 to 400 genotyped donors of the cohort, an average of about 220,000 unique TCR beta nucleotide sequences per donor were sequenced, and roughly 20% of those sequences were non-productive. The study combined high-throughput TCR immunosequencing, statistical association of individual TCRs with disease status, and machine learning to predict cytomegalovirus infection status. In a later analysis, previously published TCR beta repertoires from hundreds of donors were re-analyzed and high-resolution HLA genotyping was added so that TCR occurrence patterns could be studied. Donor age, sex, ethnicity and CMV serostatus were compiled together with the repertoire data. The paper as a whole reports these results and caveats: Immune exposure information for the cohort was limited to CMV serostatus. According to a later analysis, TCR association rates differed among HLA loci, with DRB1 alleles showing the most associated TCRs and HLA-C alleles showing the fewest. According to the authors, the approach could potentially be generalized to other disease states and immunological phenotypes. Because counts were too low, seventeen rarely observed V segments, including chromosome 9 orphons, were excluded from the earlier analysis of some 590 of the donors. In a later analysis, several top co-occurrence clusters were reported to appear linked to parvovirus B19, influenza, CMV and Epstein-Barr virus. Presence/absence analyses assumed roughly uniform sequencing depth across donors, an assumption that may not hold. An earlier analysis of some 560 of the donors showed that most TCR beta V segments appeared in productive rearrangements either about 87% or about 30% of the time, which broadly matched IMGT annotations. A further reported finding was that TCR beta sequences accurately predicted the HLA-A and HLA-B alleles for most subjects in the first cohort. In a later analysis, HLA-associated TCR beta chains showed more clonal expansion and lower generation probabilities than non-associated chains that were equally common. HLA typing was unavailable for some donors at each locus, so association tests used only the typed subset. When HLA alleles, especially DR and DQ, strongly co-occurred, TCR associations were difficult to assign to individual alleles. Cytomegalovirus status was reported to be diagnosed by the classifier with high specificity and sensitivity in both the original and validation cohorts. In the study, around 150 TCR beta chains were listed as associated with cytomegalovirus. Specific HLA alleles were associated with 18,000 or so TCR beta sequences at a false discovery rate of 0.05 in a later analysis. In a later genetic analysis, fewer N-insertions in productive TCRs were reported among donors in an Asian-associated ancestry cluster than the roughly 700-donor mean. Some IMGT-functional V segments, including TRBV6-2 and TRBV6-3, could not be told apart with the 87-base-pair reads, so those segments were excluded. The cohort was sequenced for TCR beta chains only, and without alpha or paired-chain data the features that could be detected were limited. In vitro tests confirmed that three of the cytomegalovirus-associated TCR beta chains recognize cytomegalovirus antigens. A group of highly shared sequence variants was considered likely to be a technical artifact of the sequencing pipeline. Linkage disequilibrium might explain the correlated functional status among segregating V segments, but an unknown experimental factor could not be ruled out. In a later analysis, most CMV-associated TCR beta chains were found to appear HLA-restricted, with HLA associations seemingly driven largely by CMV exposure. Most TCR sequences were observed very rarely across donors, whereas some public TCRs were present in many individuals. A later genetic analysis associated a missense DCLRE1C variant with V-gene and J-gene trimming of TCR beta chains, and an independent cohort replicated the association.

Libraries came from the immunoSEQ multiplex PCR assay. For the multiplex PCR, a mixture combining 60 forward primers for TCR Vbeta segments and 13 reverse primers for TCR Jbeta segments was used. A multiplex PCR assay on genomic DNA amplified the CDR3 region of rearranged TCR beta genes. On the Illumina HiSeq System, the amplified TCR beta libraries were sequenced as 87-base-pair reads. As for how the authors treated the data: Across the 670 or so repertoires, a later analysis counted 60 million to 90 million unique TCR beta chains, 9.5 million to 13 million of which were shared by at least two donors. Raw reads were error-corrected and collapsed into unique sequences by a nearest-neighbor algorithm in which closely related sequences were merged to remove PCR and sequencing errors. To assign V, D and J gene segments, CDR3 sequences were aligned to IMGT reference sequences. For a sequence to be retained, a match of at least six nucleotides to both a V gene segment and a J gene segment was required. Rearrangements were called productive when the CDR3 lacked stop codons and stayed in frame with V and J; all others were non-productive. Following IMGT convention, CDR3 was defined as the stretch from the second conserved V-encoded cysteine up to the conserved J-encoded phenylalanine. The earlier analysis of 550 to 650 of the donors excluded any sequence lacking an unambiguous match to a single V gene segment. In an earlier analysis of roughly 600 of the donors, a V segment was called functional when productive rearrangements were above 56.7%, and segregating when the standard deviation between donors exceeded 5%. A statistical classification framework was developed to diagnose cytomegalovirus status using the catalog of TCR beta chain sequences. In a later analysis, TCR nucleotide sequences were compared against IMGT/GENE-DB human TR gene sequences so that V and J genes could be assigned. A later analysis assigned CDR3 sequences and most-parsimonious VDJ recombination scenarios with the TCRdist pipeline. In a later analysis, every TCR beta chain was defined by the combination of its CDR3 amino acid sequence and its V-gene family, and reads without a unique V-gene family were dropped. A later analysis removed several hundred highly shared, low-generation-probability nucleotide sequences to deal with suspected cross-contamination and a sequencing artifact. In a later analysis, a clonal expansion index for each public chain was calculated from normalized within-repertoire ranks of inferred template counts. Generation probabilities in a later analysis came from a VDJ recombination model fitted to out-of-frame rearrangements, and those results were checked against IGoR. Hypergeometric tests were used in a later analysis to score TCR-TCR, TCR-HLA and TCR-CMV co-occurrence, with a repertoire-size bias correction applied to the TCR pairs. False discovery rates were estimated in a later analysis by permuting HLA or CMV assignments 20 times. In a later analysis, co-occurring TCRs were grouped using DBSCAN, and TCRdist sequence similarity was added for clustering within HLA-allele-positive subsets. Repertoires with fewer than 30,000 or more than 120,000 public chains, plus five repertoires with anomalous nucleotide sharing, were excluded from co-occurrence clustering. Imported from immuneACCESS, the table was reduced by TCRdb to in-frame sequences with V and J called. These copies leave out some clones; in studies compared against another copy, an unresolved V gene accounts for under half, and the cause of the remainder is not known. V, J and clone size were drawn from that table, and D and trimming were deduced from the DNA. The sample table contains about 160,000 clones; only one count was recorded for about 88% of them. About 2.1% of the sample lies in the top ten.

The CDR3 starts with the cysteine, ends with the phenylalanine, and has 15 residues. This entry keeps only the CDR3 DNA: 45 bases, framed from base 1. The germline V gene yields MNHEY for CDR1 and SVGAGI for CDR2. The germline ends are 12 bases apart after V is trimmed by 4 bases and J by 0 bases. About this clone itself: Its antigen is currently not known. No much larger clone exists at a distance of one base, and base qualities are not known.

In total, roughly 670 healthy bone marrow donors made up the cohort. All cohort members were sampled while nominally healthy, although unrecorded immune exposures were likely present. The donor was CMV seropositive and belonged to the group of a few hundred seropositive cohort members. A peripheral blood sample was collected from each donor, and TCR beta sequencing was performed on peripheral blood mononuclear cells. Genomic DNA extraction from the blood cell samples was performed with the Qiagen DNeasy Blood Extraction Kit. Sample: PBMCs. The TCR originated in a man between 18 and 29 years old in good health and CMV-seropositive. The chain links TRBV6-5 with TRBJ1-1; a tentative D match to TRBD1 spans 6 bases. CDR3 protein: CASSSDSSLNTEAFF. The DNA sequence is as follows: TGTGCCAGCAGTTCGGACAGCTCACTGAACACTGAAGCTTTCTTT.